This is a list of T cell receptor beta chains from one sample in a study of human T cells and chemical hapten exposure. TCRdb re-called the RACE reads through MiXCR, storing one row per CDR3 protein. The sample records about 77,000 distinct CDR3 sequences, around 9.4% being singletons. The material sequenced was whole blood. The receptor source for this set is a female donor in good health. Some clones in this sample may be carry-over from other donors' samples. CDR3s include the opening cysteine and the closing phenylalanine or tryptophan. The D gene is left open where the match is weak. Clone size is given for some rows only: seen once, a few or many times, or a class if the clone is expanded.

v_call	clone_size	d_call	j_call	cdr3_nt	cdr3_aa
TRBV28	many	TRBD1	TRBJ1-3	TGTGCCAGCAGTTTCCTGACAGGGAACTCTGGAAACACCATATATTTT	CASSFLTGNSGNTIYF
TRBV28	.	TRBD1	TRBJ2-7	TGTGTCAGCCTCCGGACAGGGTGGTCCGAGCAGTACTTC	CVSLRTGWSEQYF
TRBV5-8	.	.	TRBJ2-7	TGTGCCAGCAGCGCCCGACTAGGGAGCTCCTACGAGCAGTACTTC	CASSARLGSSYEQYF
TRBV9	many	.	TRBJ2-4	TGTGCCAGCAGCGGGGACGGAAACATTCAGTACTTC	CASSGDGNIQYF
TRBV20-1	.	.	TRBJ1-5	TGCAGTGCTAGAGATTCAGGGCACGGGGGCAATCAGCCCCAGCATTTT	CSARDSGHGGNQPQHF
TRBV10-3	.	.	TRBJ2-6	TGTGCCATCAGTGATTCTAAGGGGCCGAGCTCTGGGGCCAACGTCCTGACTTTC	CAISDSKGPSSGANVLTF
TRBV11-2	.	TRBD1	TRBJ1-6	TGTGCCAGCAGCTTAGTAGGGCAGGGGGCAAATTCACCCCTCCACTTT	CASSLVGQGANSPLHF
TRBV12-3/TRBV12-4	many	.	TRBJ1-5	TGTGCCAGCAGCCAAACAGGGTTTCTTCAGCCCCAGCATTTT	CASSQTGFLQPQHF
TRBV20-1	many	TRBD1	TRBJ1-4	TGCAGTGCTAGAGACAGGGGGGGAGCAACTAATGAAAAACTGTTTTTT	CSARDRGGATNEKLFF
TRBV12-3/TRBV12-4	.	TRBD2	TRBJ2-7	TGTGCCAGCAGTTCGACCGGACTAGCGGGGGCAAGAGGGTACGAGCAGTACTTC	CASSSTGLAGARGYEQYF
TRBV5-5	many	.	TRBJ2-1	TGTGCCAGCAGACTGACAGGTTCCTACAATGAGCAGTTCTTC	CASRLTGSYNEQFF
TRBV13	.	TRBD1	TRBJ1-3	TGTGCCAGCAGCTTAGGCCAGGGGACAGACCGTGGAAACACCATATATTTT	CASSLGQGTDRGNTIYF
TRBV20-1	many	.	TRBJ1-6	TGCAGTGCTAGAAGCCAGTTTAATTCACCCCTCCACTTT	CSARSQFNSPLHF
TRBV14	.	.	TRBJ2-7	TGTGCCAGCAGCCAATTAGCTCGCACCGACGAGCAGTACTTC	CASSQLARTDEQYF
TRBV12-3/TRBV12-4	.	.	TRBJ1-2	TGTGCCAGCAGTTTGGGTGAATCCTATGGCTACACCTTC	CASSLGESYGYTF
TRBV12-3/TRBV12-4	.	.	TRBJ2-1	TGTGCCAGCAGTGCCGTTGGGGGGGCCAGGAATGAGCAGTTCTTC	CASSAVGGARNEQFF
TRBV6-1	few	TRBD1	TRBJ2-7	TGTGCCAGCAGTGTCAACAGGGGAGCATGGGAGCAGTACTTC	CASSVNRGAWEQYF
TRBV28	.	.	TRBJ1-2	TGTGCCAGCAGTTTATTGTCGTTCACCCCTAACTATGGCTACACCTTC	CASSLLSFTPNYGYTF
TRBV5-1	many	.	TRBJ1-5	TGCGCCAGCAGCTTGGGACCTCAGTCGGGCAATCAGCCCCAGCATTTT	CASSLGPQSGNQPQHF
TRBV14	many	.	TRBJ2-3	TGTGCCAGCAGCCTTCTATCTGCGGTGGATACGCAGTATTTT	CASSLLSAVDTQYF
TRBV4-1	few	TRBD2	TRBJ2-3	TGCGCCAGCAGCCATCCACCATCTAGCGGGGGGGCCGAAAGGACAGATACGCAGTATTTT	CASSHPPSSGGAERTDTQYF
TRBV7-7	many	.	TRBJ2-5	TGTGCCAGCAGCCCGGACAGGGGACTAGTGACCCAGTACTTC	CASSPDRGLVTQYF
TRBV6-5	many	.	TRBJ1-1	TGTGCCAGCAGTAGACAGATGAACACTGAAGCTTTCTTT	CASSRQMNTEAFF
TRBV3-1	few	TRBD1	TRBJ1-4	TGTGCCAGCAGCCAACTCGACAGGGGTCGCGAAAAACTGTTTTTT	CASSQLDRGREKLFF